The 29 T cell receptor beta chains presented below share a single source sample, sequenced in a study of OX40 agonist ivuxolimab in advanced cancers. Profiled with immunoSEQ multiplex PCR; TCRdb holds only in-frame clones, not every one. This sample has approximately 100,000 clones, with around 88% found just once. Sequenced material: CD4+ or CD8+ T cells sorted from blood, taken in a trial of the OX40 agonist ivuxolimab. Every receptor here comes from an adult with an advanced solid tumor such as melanoma, head and neck, liver or kidney cancer.

V usage is TRBV7-2 and J usage is TRBJ2-7; D is tentatively TRBD1 or TRBD2 (6 bases each). V gave up 5 bases and J gave up 5 bases, with 19 bases separating them. CDR1 is SGHTA and CDR2 is FQGNSA in the germline V gene. CDR3 length equals 15 residues. CDR3 region: CASSPLPGGLHEQYF. Here the CDR3 DNA reads TGTGCCAGCAGCCCACTGCCCGGGGGCCTCCACGAGCAGTACTTC.

This clone has more than one count but fewer than ten. No conserved phenylalanine or tryptophan is present at the end of the CDR3, so a read error is the likely explanation. The chain employs TRBV19 and TRBJ1-6, with D unresolved. Per germline, CDR1 LNHDA and CDR2 SQIVND (reference sequence). The V end was cut by 2 bases, the J end by 9 bases, with 11 bases between. The CDR3 totals 14 residues. CDR3 residues: CASSISGAGSPLHL. The CDR3 region has the DNA TGTGCCAGTAGTATATCGGGAGCTGGTTCACCCCTCCACCTT.

This chain joins TRBV7-2 and TRBJ1-2, with D perhaps TRBD1 (5 bases). Looked up from germline, CDR1 is SGHTA and CDR2 is FQGNSA. The length of the CDR3 is 13 residues. V was clipped by 5 bases and J by 4 bases, with 11 bases between them. In DNA form, the CDR3 reads TGTGCCAGCAGCCGGACTGGGGCCTATGGCTACACCTTC. This codes for CASSRTGAYGYTF.

The J gene is TRBJ1-1, the V gene TRBV7-2; D possibly corresponds to TRBD1 (5 bases). Germline V gene data show CDR1 as SGHTA and CDR2 as FQGNSA. V was trimmed by 3 bases and J by 3 bases, leaving 11 bases between them. The CDR3 totals 14 residues. The CDR3 nucleotides are TGTGCCAGCAGCTTTTCTGGGGGGTACACTGAAGCTTTCTTT. This gives the protein CASSFSGGYTEAFF.

The chain joins TRBV19 to TRBJ1-2; D perhaps matches TRBD1 (5 bases). CDR1 and CDR2 (germline): LNHDA, SQIVND (reference sequence). V was clipped by 2 bases and J by 2 bases, with 12 bases between them. The CDR3 is made up of 15 amino acids. CDR3 DNA: TGTGCCAGTAGTATAACGGTTGGGGGGAACTATGGCTACACCTTC. Translated, it gives CASSITVGGNYGYTF. The full variable domain, in which reference TRBV19 and TRBJ1-2 provide the parts outside the CDR3, is DGGITQSPKYLFRKEGQNVTLSCEQNLNHDAMYWYRQDPGQGLRLIYYSQIVNDFQKGDIAEGYSVSREKKESFPLTVTSAQKNPTAFYLCASSITVGGNYGYTFGSGTRLTVV.

This clone was seen just once. The CDR3 spells CASSRTATNEKLFF. The CDR3 DNA follows: TGTGCCAGCAGCCGGACAGCAACTAATGAAAAACTGTTTTTT. The gene calls are TRBV25-1 and TRBJ1-4; possible D gene TRBD1, 6 bases. The CDR3 totals 14 residues. The germline gives CDR1 MGHDK, CDR2 SYGVNS. Trimming cost V 6 bases and J 0 bases, with 8 bases left between them. Complete variable domain (other parts from reference TRBV25-1 and TRBJ1-4): EADIYQTPRYLVIGTGKKITLECSQTMGHDKMYWYQQDPGMELHLIHYSYGVNSTEKGDLSSESTVSRIRTEHFPLTLESARPSHTSQYLCASSRTATNEKLFFGSGTQLSVL.

CDR3 amino acids: CASSSSGTGWYEQYF. The CDR3 coding sequence is TGCGCCAGCAGCTCCTCCGGGACAGGGTGGTACGAGCAGTACTTC. The genes are TRBV5-1 and TRBJ2-7, with TRBD1 matching over 9 bases. CDR1 is SGHRS and CDR2 is YFSETQ in the germline V gene. This CDR3 region has 15 residues. Unmatched junction bases numbered 8, after V lost 3 bases and J lost 4 bases.

This chain joins TRBV21-1 and TRBJ1-4. TRBV21-1 is a pseudogene segment. The CDR3 is 14 residues long. CDR3 in DNA: TGTGCCGGGGATGAAGGTGGATTCGGTGAAAAACTGTTTTTT. Protein: CAGDEGGFGEKLFF.

V usage is TRBV9 and J usage is TRBJ2-2; 12 bases are shared with TRBD1. CDR1 and CDR2 (germline): SGDLS, YYNGEE. The CDR3 runs 18 residues. V was clipped by 4 bases and J by 2 bases; unmatched bases: 9. DNA for the CDR3: TGTGCCAGCAGCAGAGGGACAGGGGGCTCCCTAAACACCGGGGAGCTGTTTTTT. Translated, it gives CASSRGTGGSLNTGELFF.

The J gene is TRBJ2-5, the V gene TRBV7-2; the match to TRBD2 covers 14 bases. The CDR3 spans 15 residues. Germline CDR1 is SGHTA and CDR2 is FQGNSA. V was pared by 5 bases and J by 5 bases, with 4 bases of the junction left unmatched. This chain's CDR3 is CASSPRLAGGETQYF. The CDR3 DNA is TGTGCCAGCAGCCCGAGACTAGCGGGGGGGGAGACCCAGTACTTC.

The genes are TRBV12-5 and TRBJ2-3; D perhaps matches TRBD2 (6 bases). Between the trimmed V and J ends, which lost 1 base and 2 bases, there was a span of 10 bases. This CDR3 is built from 15 residues. CDR1 is LGHNT, CDR2 FRNRAP, per germline. The DNA of the CDR3 is TGTGCTAGTGGTTTGGCGGAGGGGACCACAGATACGCAGTATTTT. The encoded protein is CASGLAEGTTDTQYF.

This rearrangement joins TRBV9 to TRBJ1-2; TRBD1 agrees at 10 bases. Germline V CDR1 and CDR2: SGDLS, YYNGEE. The J segment lost 4 bases and the V segment lost 3 bases, leaving 6 bases of the junction unmatched. The CDR3 extends over 15 amino acids. DNA for the CDR3: TGTGCCAGCAGCGCACGGGACAGGGGTAGCTATGGCTACACCTTC. This gives the protein CASSARDRGSYGYTF.

The chain combines TRBV18 with TRBJ1-5; no reliable D call. The germline V gene has CDR1 KGHSH and CDR2 LQKENI. Deletions cut 3 bases from V and 6 bases from J, with 12 bases between. The CDR3 covers 14 residues. This CDR3 reads CASSPLDVGQPQHF. The DNA for the CDR3 is TGTGCCAGCTCACCTTTGGACGTCGGTCAGCCCCAGCATTTT.

The CDR3 DNA follows: TGCGCCAGCAGCCACCCGGAGGGAGCAGATACGCAGTATTTT. Translation gives CASSHPEGADTQYF. The chain uses TRBV5-1 and TRBJ2-3; D is perhaps TRBD2 (6 bases). Germline CDR1 is SGHRS and CDR2 is YFSETQ. Trimming left V 4 bases short and J 4 bases short, with 13 bases between. The CDR3 runs 14 residues.

The genes are TRBV7-2 and TRBJ1-5; 10 nucleotides line up with TRBD1. Trimming cost V 5 bases and J 6 bases; bases outside gene matches: 4. The CDR3 extends over 14 amino acids. Per the germline V gene, CDR1 is SGHTA and CDR2 is FQGNSA. CDR3: CASSETGGTQPQHF. The DNA for the CDR3 is TGTGCCAGCAGCGAGACAGGGGGCACTCAGCCCCAGCATTTT.

The genes are TRBV4-3 and TRBJ1-1; tentative D call: TRBD1 (6 bases). CDR1 LGHNA and CDR2 YSLEER come from the germline V gene. This CDR3 region has 15 residues. V dropped 0 bases and J dropped 10 bases, with 18 bases sitting between them. The CDR3 loop reads CASSQEVIGGRRAFF. CDR3 in DNA: TGCGCCAGCAGCCAAGAGGTGATCGGGGGGCGCAGAGCTTTCTTT.

The CDR3, as DNA: TGCGCCAGCACCAAGGGAGTAGGAGAGACCCAGTACTTC. It is translated as CASTKGVGETQYF. The chain recombines TRBV10-1 with TRBJ2-5, with D perhaps matching TRBD2 (5 bases). In germline, CDR1 is WNHNN, CDR2 SYGVQD (reference sequence). Trimming pared 7 bases from V and 4 bases from J, leaving 13 bases between. The CDR3 extends over 13 amino acids.

This sequence joins TRBV6-4 and TRBJ2-2; D is unresolved. Deletions cut 4 bases from V and 0 bases from J, with 6 bases between. The CDR3 runs to 14 residues. Germline values: CDR1 MRHNA, CDR2 SNTAGT. CDR3 DNA sequence: TGTGCCAGCAGTGGGTCTGCGAACACCGGGGAGCTGTTTTTT. Translating it yields CASSGSANTGELFF.

The V call is TRBV2, the J call TRBJ1-1, with a weak D call TRBD1 (6 bases). V was shortened by 6 bases and J by 0 bases, with 17 bases between the two germline ends. Germline CDR1 reads SNHLY; CDR2 reads FYNNEI. The CDR3 covers 16 residues. The CDR3 region is CASRRTAGAMNTEAFF. CDR3 DNA sequence: TGTGCCAGCAGGAGGACAGCTGGGGCAATGAACACTGAAGCTTTCTTT.

The rearrangement uses TRBV15 and TRBJ1-1; D is unclear. CDR3 size: 15 residues. Germline V gene data show CDR1 as LNHNV and CDR2 as YYDKDF (reference sequence). Trimming left V 5 bases short and J 5 bases short, with 18 bases between. CDR3 bases: TGTGCCACCAGCCACTCCGGGCCTTGGAGAACTGAAGCTTTCTTT. Protein product: CATSHSGPWRTEAFF.

The CDR3 nucleotides read TGTGCCAGCAGTTTAGGCTCGAGGCGCACCGGGGAGCTGTTTTTT. Protein: CASSLGSRRTGELFF. The J gene is TRBJ2-2, the V gene TRBV27; D not certain. CDR1 is MNHEY, CDR2 SMNVEV, per germline (reference sequence). Deletions cut 2 bases from V and 4 bases from J, with 11 bases between. The CDR3 loop spans 15 amino acids.

The chain combines TRBV7-9 with TRBJ2-4, with 15 bases matching TRBD2. V was pared by 2 bases and J by 0 bases, with 5 bases of the junction left unmatched. Germline V gene lookup returns CDR1 SEHNR and CDR2 FQNEAQ (reference sequence). The CDR3 contains 19 residues. CDR3 protein: CASSLLGLAGGVAKNIQYF. The CDR3, as DNA: TGTGCCAGCAGCTTACTGGGACTAGCGGGGGGCGTAGCCAAAAACATTCAGTACTTC.

The rearrangement links TRBV5-1 to TRBJ1-4; D not resolved. This CDR3 is built from 16 residues. V was shortened by 0 bases and J by 0 bases, with 9 bases between the two germline ends. Germline V gives CDR1 SGHRS, CDR2 YFSETQ. In nucleotides, the CDR3 is TGCGCCAGCAGCTTGGGCTTAGGTGCAACTAATGAAAAACTGTTTTTT. Translating gives CASSLGLGATNEKLFF. The full variable domain, its missing parts supplied by reference TRBV5-1 and TRBJ1-4, is KAGVTQTPRYLIKTRGQQVTLSCSPISGHRSVSWYQQTPGQGLQFLFEYFSETQRNKGNFPGRFSGRQFSNSRSEMNVSTLELGDSALYLCASSLGLGATNEKLFFGSGTQLSVL.

The J gene is TRBJ1-2, the V gene TRBV6-1; 7 nucleotides agree with TRBD1. This CDR3 has 16 residues. Germline V CDR1 and CDR2: MNHNS, SASEGT. The trim removed 0 bases at V and 5 bases at J, leaving 9 bases unmatched. Here the CDR3 DNA reads TGTGCCAGCAGTGAAGCAGTAGGGGAGGGGGCATATGGCTACACCTTC. Amino acid sequence: CASSEAVGEGAYGYTF.

This rearrangement joins TRBV6-1 to TRBJ2-5; D is possibly TRBD1 (5 bases). The germline V gene has CDR1 MNHNS and CDR2 SASEGT. Trimming left V 6 bases short and J 5 bases short, with 13 bases between. The CDR3 spans 13 residues. The CDR3 here is CASSVRGDETQYF. The DNA for the CDR3 is TGTGCCAGCAGCGTAAGGGGTGATGAGACCCAGTACTTC.

The V gene is TRBV7-2, the J gene TRBJ2-1; 9 bases are shared with TRBD2. CDR1 is SGHTA, CDR2 FQGNSA, per germline. Unmatched junction bases numbered 8, after V lost 5 bases and J lost 6 bases. The length of the CDR3 is 15 residues. The CDR3 region has the DNA TGTGCCAGCAGCCGGGGGAGCGGGGGGACCAATGAGCAGTTCTTC. As protein: CASSRGSGGTNEQFF.

Worth noting for this clone: Other DNA sequences in this specimen translate into the identical CDR3. The rearrangement links TRBV9 to TRBJ1-1; D is uncertain. Germline loops: CDR1 SGDLS, CDR2 YYNGEE. This CDR3 region has 14 residues. V shed 0 bases and J shed 1 base, with 7 bases lying between them. CDR3 nucleotides: TGTGCCAGCAGCGTAGGTACGGGGAACACTGAAGCTTTCTTT. Translation gives CASSVGTGNTEAFF. The full variable domain, in which reference TRBV9 and TRBJ1-1 provide the parts outside the CDR3, is DSGVTQTPKHLITATGQRVTLRCSPRSGDLSVYWYQQSLDQGLQFLIQYYNGEERAKGNILERFSAQQFPDLHSELNLSSLELGDSALYFCASSVGTGNTEAFFGQGTRLTVV.

This chain links TRBV5-1 with TRBJ2-4; D possibly corresponds to TRBD1 (6 bases). Germline V gives CDR1 SGHRS, CDR2 YFSETQ. CDR3 length equals 16 residues. Trimming pared 1 base from V and 0 bases from J, leaving 11 bases between. The CDR3 coding sequence is TGCGCCAGCAGCTTGACCGGACAGATAGCCAAAAACATTCAGTACTTC. Encoded protein: CASSLTGQIAKNIQYF. Variable domain in full (rest from reference TRBV5-1 and TRBJ2-4): KAGVTQTPRYLIKTRGQQVTLSCSPISGHRSVSWYQQTPGQGLQFLFEYFSETQRNKGNFPGRFSGRQFSNSRSEMNVSTLELGDSALYLCASSLTGQIAKNIQYFGAGTRLSVL.

The chain has TRBV6-1 and TRBJ2-3; D perhaps matches TRBD1 (6 bases). Germline CDR1 reads MNHNS; CDR2 reads SASEGT. The CDR3 extends over 12 amino acids. V was pared by 8 bases and J by 6 bases, with 12 bases between. The CDR3 loop reads CASQGLGDTQYF. The CDR3 coding sequence is TGTGCCAGCCAGGGGTTGGGCGATACGCAGTATTTT.